The T cell receptor beta chain under discussion was sequenced for a study of tumor and adjacent non-tumor tissue in lung cancer. This clonotype showed up just once. No antigen is known for it. A read error may account for a junction end that differs from germline. The germline gives CDR1 SGHRS, CDR2 YFSETQ. CDR3 size: 16 residues. Study-wide results and caveats: Significantly higher TCR diversity was found in tumor than normal lung. In normal lung, the top 100 clones were significantly more dominant than in tumor.

TCRbeta libraries were built with three rounds of nested PCR, modified from ARM-PCR. TCRdb reprocessed the multiplex PCR reads via MiXCR and lists one record per CDR3 protein. The repertoire holds about 86,000 distinct CDR3 sequences, with around 76% as singletons. RNA was extracted from bulk tissue without any cell sorting. More than 3 cm separated this lung sample from the edge of the tumor. The sample taken for sequencing was distant non-tumor lung tissue. The chain uses TRBV5-1 and TRBJ2-2; 10 bases align to TRBD2. The receptor's source is a woman between 50 and 59 years old with non-small cell lung cancer. Here the CDR3 DNA reads TGCACCAGCACCCCAGGGACTAGCGAGAACAACGGGGAGCTGTTTTTT. Translation gives CTSTPGTSENNGELFF.